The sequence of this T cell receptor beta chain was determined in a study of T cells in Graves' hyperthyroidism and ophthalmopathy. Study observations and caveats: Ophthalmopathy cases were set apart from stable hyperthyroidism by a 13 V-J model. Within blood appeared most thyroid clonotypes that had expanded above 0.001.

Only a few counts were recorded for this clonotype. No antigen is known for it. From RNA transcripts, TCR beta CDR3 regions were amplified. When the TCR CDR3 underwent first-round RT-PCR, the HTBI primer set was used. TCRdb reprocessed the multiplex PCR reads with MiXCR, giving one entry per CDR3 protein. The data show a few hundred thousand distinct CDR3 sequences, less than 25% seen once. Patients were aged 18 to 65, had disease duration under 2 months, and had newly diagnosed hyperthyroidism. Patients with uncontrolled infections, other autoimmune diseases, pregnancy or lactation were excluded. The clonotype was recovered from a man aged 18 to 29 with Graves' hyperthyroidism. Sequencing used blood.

CDR3 loop: CASSSGSWGNIQYF. The CDR3 region has the DNA TGTGCCAGCAGCTCCGGGTCATGGGGAAACATTCAGTACTTC. The rearrangement links TRBV11-2 to TRBJ2-4; D is uncertain. CDR3 length equals 14 residues. CDR1 is SGHAT, CDR2 FQNNGV, per germline. Trimming removed 4 bases from V and 6 bases from J, with 13 bases in between.